This entry lists 21 T cell receptor beta chains sequenced from one sample in a study of cytomegalovirus exposure and HLA in healthy donors. The PCR employed 60 Vbeta primers together with 13 Jbeta primers. Some clones are missing from TCRdb's copy, which holds only in-frame ones; the method was immunoSEQ multiplex PCR. The table records tens of thousands of clones, 80% of them present only once. Sequencing was done on a sample of PBMCs. These TCRs come from a woman aged 50 to 65 in good health and CMV-seropositive.

The V gene is TRBV18, the J gene TRBJ2-1; weak D call: TRBD2 (5 bases). Germline V gene data show CDR1 as KGHSH and CDR2 as LQKENI. The CDR3 is 15 residues long. V was pared by 5 bases and J by 9 bases, with 20 bases between. The CDR3 protein is CASSVRTFPEGEQFF. The CDR3 DNA follows: TGTGCCAGCTCAGTCAGGACTTTCCCCGAGGGTGAGCAGTTCTTC.

The chain carries TRBV29-1 and TRBJ2-1, with 11 bases lining up with TRBD1. Trimming took 2 bases from V and 7 from J; bases not matched to a gene: 7. The CDR3 has 15 residues. The germline gives CDR1 SQVTM, CDR2 ANQGSEA. CDR3: CSVEWGDRGGNEQFF. CDR3 nucleotides: TGCAGCGTTGAATGGGGGGACAGGGGGGGGAATGAGCAGTTCTTC.

The chain combines TRBV2 with TRBJ1-2; D is perhaps TRBD1 (6 bases). The V end lost 1 base, the J end lost 14 bases, and 14 bases lay between the germline ends. The V gene's germline CDR1 is SNHLY and CDR2 FYNNEI. This CDR3 contains 12 residues. CDR3 region: CASSEGRTALTF. CDR3 bases: TGTGCCAGCAGTGAAGGGAGGACAGCGCTTACCTTC.

Details on this clone: The junction and the germline gene differ at one end; a read error may be behind it. This sequence joins TRBV5-6 and TRBJ2-6; no definite D call. The V gene's germline CDR1 is SGHDT and CDR2 YYEEEE. The CDR3 consists of 17 residues. The DNA of the CDR3 is TGTGCCGGCAGCGCGGAGCTGAGCCGCTCTGGGGCCAACGTCCTGACTTTC. As protein: CAGSAELSRSGANVLTF.

The chain is built from TRBV6-4 and TRBJ2-1; perhaps TRBD2 as D (5 bases). Germline values: CDR1 MRHNA, CDR2 SNTAGT. The CDR3 is 15 residues long. Trimming stripped 3 bases from V and 3 bases from J, with 12 bases between. CDR3 nucleotides: TGTGCCAGCAGTGAGAGAGCGGAGCTCTACAATGAGCAGTTCTTC. Amino acid sequence: CASSERAELYNEQFF.

The chain recombines TRBV29-1 with TRBJ2-7, with D possibly matching TRBD1 (5 bases). The CDR3 has 14 residues. V was trimmed by 1 base and J by 4 bases, leaving 14 bases between them. Germline assignment: CDR1 SQVTM and CDR2 ANQGSEA. The CDR3 DNA is TGCAGCGTTGAAGGTCCAGGGATCGAGTACGAGCAGTACTTC. Its translation is CSVEGPGIEYEQYF.

The CDR3 here is CASSLTGPRSKLFF. In DNA form, the CDR3 reads TGCGCCAGCAGCTTGACAGGGCCTAGATCGAAACTGTTTTTT. The J gene is TRBJ1-4, the V gene TRBV5-1, with D maybe TRBD1 (6 bases). The CDR3 has 14 amino acids. Germline CDR1 SGHRS, CDR2 YFSETQ. Trimming shortened V by 1 base and J by 11 bases, and 15 bases separated the two germline ends. Looking up the rest from reference TRBV5-1 and TRBJ1-4 gives the full variable domain: KAGVTQTPRYLIKTRGQQVTLSCSPISGHRSVSWYQQTPGQGLQFLFEYFSETQRNKGNFPGRFSGRQFSNSRSEMNVSTLELGDSALYLCASSLTGPRSKLFFGSGTQLSVL.

The chain uses TRBV14 and TRBJ1-2; D gene uncertain. The germline gives CDR1 SGHDN, CDR2 FVKESK. The ends were cut back, 4 bases at V and 8 bases at J, with 20 bases in the middle. The CDR3 loop spans 15 amino acids. Written as DNA, the CDR3 is TGTGCCAGCAGCCCTCCATGGGGTCGGGAAGGGGGCTACACCTTC. As protein: CASSPPWGREGGYTF.

This clone was seen repeatedly, ten times or more. The rearrangement joins TRBV7-9 to TRBJ2-6; no clear D gene. Trimming pared 2 bases from V and 0 bases from J, leaving 5 bases between. This CDR3 region has 15 residues. Germline V lookup: CDR1 SEHNR, CDR2 FQNEAQ (reference sequence). The CDR3 loop is CASSLSLSGANVLTF. Written as DNA, the CDR3 is TGTGCCAGCAGCTTATCCCTCTCTGGGGCCAACGTCCTGACTTTC.

J is TRBJ2-3 and V is TRBV5-6; D is undetermined. This CDR3 comprises 14 residues. Trimming removed 0 bases from V and 0 bases from J, with 5 bases in between. Germline V gives CDR1 SGHDT, CDR2 YYEEEE. CDR3 sequence reads: CASSLGVSTDTQYF. The CDR3 region has the DNA TGTGCCAGCAGCTTGGGAGTCAGCACAGATACGCAGTATTTT.

The genes are TRBV9 and TRBJ2-2, with TRBD1 as a possible D gene (6 bases). The V gene's germline CDR1 is SGDLS and CDR2 YYNGEE. The ends were cut back, 7 bases at V and 0 bases at J, with 10 bases in the middle. The CDR3 is 14 residues long. CDR3 coding DNA: TGTGCCAGCGGCAGGGGAACGAACACCGGGGAGCTGTTTTTT. Protein sequence: CASGRGTNTGELFF.

The CDR3 protein is CASSRGRATYNEQFF. The CDR3 DNA is TGTGCCAGCAGCCGCGGGAGGGCGACGTACAATGAGCAGTTCTTC. The chain couples TRBV9 to TRBJ2-1, with 9 bases identical to TRBD2. Germline V lookup: CDR1 SGDLS, CDR2 YYNGEE. The junction had 6 bases not matched to a gene; V was cut back by 4 bases and J by 4 bases. The CDR3 consists of 15 residues.

The chain joins TRBV5-6 to TRBJ2-7; 8 positions agree with TRBD2. V lost 4 bases to trimming and J lost 3 bases; unmatched junction nucleotides: 12. The CDR3 extends over 16 amino acids. Looked up from germline, CDR1 is SGHDT and CDR2 is YYEEEE. The chain's CDR3 is CASSPGARGASYEQYF. CDR3 nucleotides: TGTGCCAGCAGCCCCGGGGCGCGGGGGGCGAGCTACGAGCAGTACTTC.

The chain has TRBV15 and TRBJ2-3; 8 nucleotides agree with TRBD1. The junction had 3 bases not matched to a gene; V was cut back by 2 bases and J by 2 bases. CDR3 length: 15 amino acids. Germline V gene sequence: CDR1 LNHNV, CDR2 YYDKDF (reference sequence). The CDR3 here is CATSRRQGPTDTQYF. The CDR3 DNA reads TGTGCCACCAGCAGAAGACAGGGGCCCACAGATACGCAGTATTTT.

The rearrangement links TRBV6-1 to TRBJ1-1; TRBD1 matches at 8 bases. Trimming at V came to 11 bases and at J to 5 bases, leaving 10 bases not matched to a gene. The CDR3 runs 13 residues. The germline V gene encodes CDR1 MNHNS and CDR2 SASEGT. The CDR3 loop is CAGQGQEGTEAFF. Here the CDR3 DNA reads TGTGCCGGCCAGGGACAGGAAGGGACTGAAGCTTTCTTT.

V gene TRBV19 combines with J gene TRBJ1-3, with 9 bases lining up with TRBD1. Germline CDR1 and CDR2: LNHDA and SQIVND (reference sequence). This CDR3 comprises 14 residues. V was clipped by 7 bases and J by 4 bases; unmatched bases: 5. CDR3 loop: CASTWGTGGNTIYF. CDR3 nucleotide sequence: TGTGCCAGTACCTGGGGGACAGGGGGAAACACCATATATTTT.

The CDR3 region has the DNA TGTGCCAGTAGTCCCCAGGGTGATTCACCCCTCCACTTT. Its translation: CASSPQGDSPLHF. The V call is TRBV19, the J call TRBJ1-6, with D perhaps matching TRBD1 (5 bases). Per the germline V gene, CDR1 is LNHDA and CDR2 is SQIVND (reference sequence). The V end lost 5 bases, the J end lost 8 bases, and 10 bases lay between the germline ends. The CDR3 runs to 13 residues.

The genes are TRBV7-9 and TRBJ1-2; the match to TRBD1 covers 8 bases. The CDR3 has 15 amino acids. Germline V gene sequence: CDR1 SEHNR, CDR2 FQNEAQ (reference sequence). The J segment lost 4 bases and the V segment lost 1 base, leaving 5 bases of the junction unmatched. CDR3 DNA: TGTGCCAGCAGCTTAGAAGCAGGGGGCATCTATGGCTACACCTTC. This encodes CASSLEAGGIYGYTF.

This chain uses TRBV9 with TRBJ1-2, with 7 bases matching TRBD1. The CDR3 totals 15 residues. CDR1 is SGDLS and CDR2 is YYNGEE in the germline V gene. The V segment lost 3 bases and the J segment 2 bases; nucleotides outside the gene matches: 7. CDR3 amino acids: CASSAPTGINYGYTF. The CDR3 DNA follows: TGTGCCAGCAGCGCCCCGACAGGGATAAACTATGGCTACACCTTC.

The rearrangement uses TRBV2 and TRBJ1-4; D is unclear. V gave up 6 bases and J gave up 8 bases, with 10 bases separating them. This CDR3 is 12 amino acids long. The germline CDR1 and CDR2 sequences are SNHLY and FYNNEI. The CDR3 is CASRYGGEKLFF. CDR3 nucleotides: TGTGCCAGCAGATACGGAGGGGAAAAACTGTTTTTT. Full variable domain (outside the CDR3, taken from reference TRBV2 and TRBJ1-4): EPEVTQTPSHQVTQMGQEVILRCVPISNHLYFYWYRQILGQKVEFLVSFYNNEISEKSEIFDDQFSVERPDGSNFTLKIRSTKLEDSAMYFCASRYGGEKLFFGSGTQLSVL.

This chain links TRBV29-1 with TRBJ2-1; 9 bases agree with TRBD1. Germline V gene sequence: CDR1 SQVTM, CDR2 ANQGSEA. This CDR3 comprises 12 residues. V dropped 5 bases and J dropped 8; count of bases not matched to a gene: 4. The CDR3 spells CSVLTGGDEQFF. The CDR3 region has the DNA TGCAGCGTTCTCACAGGGGGCGATGAGCAGTTCTTC.